These 20 T cell receptor beta chains were all obtained from the same sample, sequenced in a study of beta chain features in type 1 diabetes (dated by TCRdb to the late 2010s). The library was generated by the immunoSEQ multiplex PCR assay. The entire isolated RNA was reverse transcribed using the High Capacity cDNA Reverse Transcription Kit, and thus expressed TCRB transcripts were sequenced. As stored in TCRdb, this immuneACCESS dataset retains in-frame rearrangements with V and J assigned. A fraction of the clones does not appear; measured against another copy, unresolved V genes explain less than half of the discrepancy, and the remainder lacks a known reason. This sample comprises hundreds of thousands of clones, about 14% of them detected only once. The ten most abundant clones make up around 0.095% of the sample. The sequencing sample was made of naive CD4+ T cells from blood. Interpreted using the paper, the cell subset or site label stands for: true naive CD4+ T cells. The receptors here all came from a man between 18 and 29 years old in good health.

The chain recombines TRBV7-2 with TRBJ2-5, with a possible D match to TRBD1 (5 bases). This CDR3 is built from 13 residues. Germline V gene sequence: CDR1 SGHTA, CDR2 FQGNSA. V was clipped by 5 bases and J by 4 bases, with 11 bases between them. The CDR3 coding sequence is TGTGCCAGCAGCGCTCAGGGCAGAGAGACCCAGTACTTC. It is translated as CASSAQGRETQYF.

There are a few counts of this clone. The chain has TRBV7-9 and TRBJ1-5; no clear D. The CDR3 is made up of 14 amino acids. V was cut by 5 bases and J by 5 bases, with 13 bases left in between. CDR1 is SEHNR and CDR2 is FQNEAQ in the germline V gene (reference sequence). The CDR3 reads CASSPIRRDQPQHF. The CDR3 DNA reads TGTGCCAGCAGCCCTATACGAAGGGATCAGCCCCAGCATTTT. Full variable domain (rest looked up from reference TRBV7-9 and TRBJ1-5): DTGVSQNPRHKITKRGQNVTFRCDPISEHNRLYWYRQTLGQGPEFLTYFQNEAQLEKSRLLSDRFSAERPKGSFSTLEIQRTEQGDSAMYLCASSPIRRDQPQHFGDGTRLSIL.

The table lists this clone with a few counts. The chain is built from TRBV7-3 and TRBJ1-2, with D uncertain. CDR1 and CDR2 from the germline V gene are SGHTA and FQGTGA. This CDR3 region has 13 residues. V was trimmed by 2 bases and J by 4 bases, leaving 8 bases between them. The CDR3 sequence: CASSLEGGYGYTF. The CDR3 DNA follows: TGTGCCAGCAGCTTAGAGGGAGGCTATGGCTACACCTTC.

This clone was picked up a small number of times. This chain joins TRBV5-4 and TRBJ2-5; no reliable D call. The V end lost 1 base, the J end lost 1 base, and 5 bases lay between the germline ends. The length of the CDR3 is 13 residues. CDR1 is SGHNT, CDR2 YYREEE, per germline (reference sequence). The CDR3, as DNA: TGTGCCAGCAGCTTGCGGGTCCAAGAGACCCAGTACTTC. It codes for CASSLRVQETQYF.

The chain joins TRBV30 to TRBJ1-2, with a weak D call TRBD1 (6 bases). In germline, CDR1 is GTSNPN, CDR2 SVGIG (reference sequence). Trimming pared 2 bases from V and 7 bases from J, leaving 23 bases between. The CDR3 length is 16 residues. In nucleotides, the CDR3 is TGTGCCTGGAGTAAGTCCCCAGGGGTGGCTATAGGTGGCTACACCTTC. This encodes CAWSKSPGVAIGGYTF.

The sample holds a few counts of this clone. V and J are TRBV11-2 and TRBJ2-3; unclear D gene. Germline assignment: CDR1 SGHAT and CDR2 FQNNGV. CDR3 length equals 14 residues. Trimming stripped 1 base from V and 4 bases from J, with 9 bases between. The CDR3 here is CASSLGSLPDTQYF. The CDR3 nucleotides are TGTGCCAGCAGCTTAGGAAGCCTACCAGATACGCAGTATTTT. The complete variable domain, with remaining parts taken from reference TRBV11-2 and TRBJ2-3, reads EAGVAQSPRYKIIEKRQSVAFWCNPISGHATLYWYQQILGQGPKLLIQFQNNGVVDDSQLPKDRFSAERLKGVDSTLKIQPAKLEDSAVYLCASSLGSLPDTQYFGPGTRLTVL.

The chain employs TRBV14 and TRBJ1-2; 8 bases agree with TRBD1. Germline V CDR1 and CDR2: SGHDN, FVKESK. The CDR3 has 13 amino acids. Germline trimming cut 6 bases from V and 6 bases from J; bases unmatched to any gene: 6. The CDR3 DNA reads TGTGCCAGCAGGCCGAGGACAGGGAATGGCTACACCTTC. It specifies CASRPRTGNGYTF.

This chain connects TRBV12-5 to TRBJ2-3; no clear D. V was pared by 6 bases and J by 3 bases, with 7 bases between. Per the germline V gene, CDR1 is LGHNT and CDR2 is FRNRAP. There are 12 residues in the CDR3. CDR3 nucleotides: TGTGCTAGTGGCCCAACAACAGATACGCAGTATTTT. Protein product: CASGPTTDTQYF.

This chain joins TRBV5-4 and TRBJ2-7, with unresolved D. V was clipped by 1 base and J by 6 bases, with 14 bases between them. The germline gives CDR1 SGHNT, CDR2 YYREEE (reference sequence). The CDR3 is 14 residues long. CDR3: CASSLTGPHIEQYF. CDR3 DNA sequence: TGTGCCAGCAGCTTGACCGGCCCTCACATCGAGCAGTACTTC.

This chain uses TRBV18 with TRBJ1-2; D unresolved. Trimming took 2 bases from V and 8 from J, leaving 21 bases between them. Germline V gene sequence: CDR1 KGHSH, CDR2 LQKENI. The CDR3 runs to 16 residues. This chain's CDR3 is CASSPYSSPRGRGYTF. For the CDR3, the DNA is TGTGCCAGCTCACCATACTCGTCGCCCCGAGGGAGGGGCTACACCTTC.

The genes are TRBV7-3 and TRBJ2-1; 13 positions match TRBD2. The V segment lost 4 bases and the J segment 0 bases; nucleotides outside the gene matches: 6. This CDR3 is 18 amino acids long. Germline lookup yields CDR1 SGHTA and CDR2 FQGTGA. In DNA, the CDR3 is TGTGCCAGCAGCTCGCGACTAGCGGGGGGTAGCTCCTACAATGAGCAGTTCTTC. Translating it yields CASSSRLAGGSSYNEQFF.

There are a few counts of this clone. As DNA, the CDR3 is TGTGCCAGCAGCCTACGGTGGCTGGGCAAATCCTCTAGCACAGATACGCAGTATTTT. It codes for CASSLRWLGKSSSTDTQYF. V gene TRBV7-9 combines with J gene TRBJ2-3; D is unresolved. CDR1 is SEHNR, CDR2 FQNEAQ, per germline (reference sequence). V lost 5 bases and J 0 bases, leaving 24 bases between the germline ends. This CDR3 is 19 amino acids long.

The CDR3 DNA sequence: TGTGCCAGCAGTGAAAATGGAAACACCATATATTTT. Protein sequence: CASSENGNTIYF. The chain couples TRBV2 to TRBJ1-3; D unresolved. Germline V gene data show CDR1 as SNHLY and CDR2 as FYNNEI. This CDR3 is built from 12 residues. Trimming left V 2 bases short and J 3 bases short, with 2 bases between.

This clone has more than one count but fewer than ten. The chain links TRBV9 to TRBJ2-3; a possible D gene is TRBD2 (7 bases). Deletions cut 0 bases from V and 2 bases from J, with 19 bases between. CDR1 and CDR2 from the germline V gene are SGDLS and YYNGEE. The CDR3 has 18 amino acids. CDR3 loop: CASSVGRGGLRITDTQYF. Here the CDR3 DNA reads TGTGCCAGCAGCGTAGGTCGCGGGGGCCTTCGCATCACAGATACGCAGTATTTT.

The chain carries TRBV7-9 and TRBJ2-5, with D unresolved. The J call is uncertain, as TRBJ2-7 better fits the DNA end. The CDR3 consists of 16 residues. The germline CDR1 and CDR2 sequences are SEHNR and FQNEAQ (reference sequence). This CDR3 is CASSFKRRSGRYEQYF. As DNA, the CDR3 is TGTGCCAGCAGCTTTAAAAGAAGGTCAGGTCGATACGAGCAGTACTTC.

This clone occurred a few times. The chain uses TRBV10-3 and TRBJ1-1; no clear D gene. The V gene's germline CDR1 is ENHRY and CDR2 SYGVKD. CDR3 length: 14 amino acids. V lost 2 bases and J lost 2, with 9 bases in between. CDR3: CAISERQDNTEAFF. CDR3 coding DNA: TGTGCCATCAGTGAGAGGCAGGATAACACTGAAGCTTTCTTT.

This clone showed up just a few times. V usage is TRBV5-1 and J usage is TRBJ2-5; D is uncertain. Germline assignment: CDR1 SGHRS and CDR2 YFSETQ. Deletions cut 1 base from V and 0 bases from J, with 1 base between. This CDR3 region has 12 residues. The CDR3 coding sequence is TGCGCCAGCAGCTTGTACCAAGAGACCCAGTACTTC. The encoded protein is CASSLYQETQYF. Full variable domain (remainder filled in from reference TRBV5-1 and TRBJ2-5): KAGVTQTPRYLIKTRGQQVTLSCSPISGHRSVSWYQQTPGQGLQFLFEYFSETQRNKGNFPGRFSGRQFSNSRSEMNVSTLELGDSALYLCASSLYQETQYFGPGTRLLVL.

The chain uses TRBV28 and TRBJ1-5; 11 positions match TRBD1. Per germline, CDR1 MDHEN and CDR2 SYDVKM. Trimming removed 3 bases from V and 2 bases from J; junction bases left unmatched: 9. The CDR3 is made up of 18 amino acids. The CDR3 DNA reads TGTGCCAGCAGTTTTATTGGACAGGGGGCGCCTCGCAATCAGCCCCAGCATTTT. This codes for CASSFIGQGAPRNQPQHF.

The J gene is TRBJ1-5, the V gene TRBV18; D gene ambiguous. This CDR3 has 16 residues. Germline CDR1 and CDR2: KGHSH and LQKENI. The V gene lost 2 bases and the J gene lost 2 bases, with 13 bases spanning the gap. The CDR3 DNA sequence: TGTGCCAGCTCACCAGTTAGCGGGGTTGGCAATCAGCCCCAGCATTTT. Translation: CASSPVSGVGNQPQHF.

This clone was detected only a few times. The V gene is TRBV19, the J gene TRBJ2-7; D unclear. CDR1 LNHDA and CDR2 SQIVND come from the germline V gene (reference sequence). V lost 7 bases, J lost 3 bases, and 19 bases lay in between. The CDR3 totals 15 residues. The CDR3 protein is CASTDNIHPSYEQYF. CDR3 in DNA: TGTGCCAGTACCGACAATATCCACCCGAGCTACGAGCAGTACTTC.